This entry is about one T cell receptor beta chain. Its antigen is unidentified. This sample was taken from a study of shared clonotypes between healthy human individuals. For the study at large: Three CD4 naive, three CD4 memory, two CD8 naive and one CD8 memory plate were used per donor. Findings of the study overall: Non-shared clonotypes had lower generation probabilities than clonotypes shared by all four sorted-subset donors. Large depth notwithstanding, sorted-subset sequencing proved incomplete by rarefaction.

This CDR3 region has 17 residues. Germline V gene data show CDR1 as SGDLS and CDR2 as YYNGEE. The germline V and J ends were trimmed by 4 bases and 5 bases, with 24 bases remaining between them. TCRdb keeps only in-frame clones here, not all; method: immunoSEQ multiplex PCR. This table has roughly 2.6 million clones, more than 80% appearing once. This TCR was sampled from a man between 18 and 35 years old in good health. Sequenced: naive CD4+ T cells sorted from blood. Described subset: CD45RA+ positively selected. The J gene is TRBJ2-5, the V gene TRBV9; D is possibly TRBD2 (5 bases). CDR3 sequence reads: CASSSKVLGRWDETQYF. CDR3 coding DNA: TGTGCCAGCAGCTCCAAAGTACTAGGAAGGTGGGATGAGACCCAGTACTTC.